This T cell receptor (beta chain) was identified in a study of metastatic and nonmetastatic thyroid tumors. Overall study: Samples came from malignant and benign thyroid patients, and repertoires were compared across blood and tumor or nodule tissue. Findings and limits, study-wide: Within blood and tumor, benign nodules reportedly had significantly lower TCR beta diversity than malignant thyroid tumors did.

With respect to this clone: Its antigen remains unidentified.

Authors' analysis steps: Clinicopathological groups of papillary thyroid cancer showed CDR3 differences that were used to build a distant-metastasis classifier. TCRdb re-processed the PCR reads through MiXCR. These V and J calls are TCRdb output, not the study's own analysis. The table lists some 21,000 clones, around a fifth of them singletons, with 9% to 15% in the top ten. Germline assignment: CDR1 SGHRS and CDR2 YFSETQ. This CDR3 is built from 15 residues. V gave up 4 bases and J gave up 3 bases; unmatched junction bases: 8. Nobody among the patients had been given any treatment before thyroid surgery.

The sequenced sample consisted of tumor tissue. This sequence joins TRBV5-1 and TRBJ2-7; 9 bases fit TRBD1. This receptor was identified in a female donor with papillary thyroid cancer or a benign thyroid nodule (not recorded which). Some clones in this sample may be carry-over from other donors' samples. This CDR3 is CASSRIPGQGYEQYF. CDR3 DNA: TGCGCCAGCAGCCGAATACCGGGACAGGGCTACGAGCAGTACTTC.